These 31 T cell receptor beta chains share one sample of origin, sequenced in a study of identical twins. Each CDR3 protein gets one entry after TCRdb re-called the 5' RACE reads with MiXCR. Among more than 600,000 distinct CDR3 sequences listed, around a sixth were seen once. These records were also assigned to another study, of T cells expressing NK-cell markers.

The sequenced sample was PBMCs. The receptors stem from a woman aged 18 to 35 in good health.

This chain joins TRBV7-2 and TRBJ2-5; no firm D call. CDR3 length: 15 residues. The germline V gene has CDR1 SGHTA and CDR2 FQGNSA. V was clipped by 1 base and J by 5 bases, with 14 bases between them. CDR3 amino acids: CASSLGTTGWETQYF. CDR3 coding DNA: TGTGCCAGCAGCTTAGGGACCACCGGGTGGGAGACCCAGTACTTC.

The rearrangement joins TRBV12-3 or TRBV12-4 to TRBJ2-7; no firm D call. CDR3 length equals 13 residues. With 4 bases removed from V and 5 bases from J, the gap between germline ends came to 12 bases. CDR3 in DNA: TGTGCCAGCAGTTCCCCGATGAGTCACGAGCAGTACTTC. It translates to CASSSPMSHEQYF.

CDR3 DNA sequence: TGCAGTGTACGCCCTCCGGGACAGGGGGCCTCTGAAGCTTTCTTT. Residues: CSVRPPGQGASEAFF. The chain combines TRBV20-1 with TRBJ1-1, with 12 bases fitting TRBD1. Germline V CDR1 and CDR2: DFQATT, SNEGSKA (reference sequence). This CDR3 is built from 15 residues. The V segment lost 7 bases and the J segment 6 bases; nucleotides outside the gene matches: 12.

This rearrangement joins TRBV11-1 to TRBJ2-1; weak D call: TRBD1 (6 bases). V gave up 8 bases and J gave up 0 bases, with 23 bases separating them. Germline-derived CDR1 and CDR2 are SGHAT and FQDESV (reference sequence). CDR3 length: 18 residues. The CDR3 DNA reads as TGTGCCAGCGGGGAACGAGGGGGACCTTCTAGCTCCTACAATGAGCAGTTCTTC. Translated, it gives CASGERGGPSSSYNEQFF.

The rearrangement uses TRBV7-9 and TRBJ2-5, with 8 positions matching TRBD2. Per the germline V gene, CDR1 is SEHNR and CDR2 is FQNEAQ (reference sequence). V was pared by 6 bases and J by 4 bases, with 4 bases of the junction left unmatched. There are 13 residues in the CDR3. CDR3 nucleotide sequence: TGTGCCAGCAGTCGGGGGGGCCCAGAGACCCAGTACTTC. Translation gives CASSRGGPETQYF.

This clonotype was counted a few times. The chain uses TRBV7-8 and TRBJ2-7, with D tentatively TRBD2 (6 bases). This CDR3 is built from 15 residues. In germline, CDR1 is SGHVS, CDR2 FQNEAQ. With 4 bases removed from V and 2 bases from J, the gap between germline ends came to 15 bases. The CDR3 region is CASSSLARTPYEQYF. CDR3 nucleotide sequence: TGTGCCAGCAGCTCCCTAGCGCGTACTCCCTACGAGCAGTACTTC.

The CDR3, as DNA: TGTGCCAGCTACCAGACTAGCTCTTGGGACGGGGAGCTGTTTTTT. Its translation: CASYQTSSWDGELFF. The J gene is TRBJ2-2, the V gene TRBV6-1; 7 nucleotides line up with TRBD2. The germline gives CDR1 MNHNS, CDR2 SASEGT. This CDR3 has 15 amino acids. V lost 8 bases and J lost 7; bases outside the gene matches: 13.

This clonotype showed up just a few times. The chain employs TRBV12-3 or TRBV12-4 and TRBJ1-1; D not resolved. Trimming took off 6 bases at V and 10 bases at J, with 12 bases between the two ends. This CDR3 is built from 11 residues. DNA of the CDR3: TGTGCCAGCAGATATTCAGACTTAGCTTTCTTT. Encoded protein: CASRYSDLAFF.

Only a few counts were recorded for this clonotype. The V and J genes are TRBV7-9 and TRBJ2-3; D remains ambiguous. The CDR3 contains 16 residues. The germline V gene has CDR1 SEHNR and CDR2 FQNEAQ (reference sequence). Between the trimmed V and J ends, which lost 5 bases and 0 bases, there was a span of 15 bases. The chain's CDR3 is CASSPLEDLSTDTQYF. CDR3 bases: TGTGCCAGCAGCCCCCTAGAGGACCTGAGCACAGATACGCAGTATTTT.

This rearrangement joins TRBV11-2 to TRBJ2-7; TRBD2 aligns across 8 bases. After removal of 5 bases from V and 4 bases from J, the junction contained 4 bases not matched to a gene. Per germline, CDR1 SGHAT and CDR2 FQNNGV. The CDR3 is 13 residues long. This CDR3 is CASSHTSGYEQYF. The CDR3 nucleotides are TGTGCCAGCAGCCACACTAGCGGTTACGAGCAGTACTTC.

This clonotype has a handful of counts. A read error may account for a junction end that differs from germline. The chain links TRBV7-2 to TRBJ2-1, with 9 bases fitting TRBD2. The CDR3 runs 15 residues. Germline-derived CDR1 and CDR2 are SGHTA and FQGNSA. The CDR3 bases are TGTGCCAGCAGCCCCCCTAGCGGGATCTACAGTGAGCAGTTCTTC. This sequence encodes CASSPPSGIYSEQFF.

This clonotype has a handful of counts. CDR3 sequence (DNA): TGTGCCAGCAGCTTAGGCTTTGGAGCGGGAGGAAACACCGGGGAGCTGTTTTTT. This sequence encodes CASSLGFGAGGNTGELFF. The chain uses TRBV7-7 and TRBJ2-2; 9 bases line up with TRBD2. The J segment lost 2 bases and the V segment lost 1 base, leaving 8 bases of the junction unmatched. Germline values: CDR1 SSHAT, CDR2 FNYEAQ (reference sequence). The CDR3 sequence is 18 residues long.

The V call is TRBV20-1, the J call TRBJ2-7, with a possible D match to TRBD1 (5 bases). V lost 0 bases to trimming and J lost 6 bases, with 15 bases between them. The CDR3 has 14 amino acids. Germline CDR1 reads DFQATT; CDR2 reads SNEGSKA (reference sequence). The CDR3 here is CSARDVGQPGEQYF. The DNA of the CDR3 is TGCAGTGCTAGAGATGTGGGGCAGCCCGGCGAGCAGTACTTC.

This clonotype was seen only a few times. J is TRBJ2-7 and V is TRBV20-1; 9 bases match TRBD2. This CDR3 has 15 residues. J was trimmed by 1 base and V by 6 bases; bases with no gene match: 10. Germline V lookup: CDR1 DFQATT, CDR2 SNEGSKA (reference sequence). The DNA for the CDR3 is TGCAGTGCCCCCAAAGGGCTAGCGGGATCCTACGAGCAGTACTTC. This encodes CSAPKGLAGSYEQYF.

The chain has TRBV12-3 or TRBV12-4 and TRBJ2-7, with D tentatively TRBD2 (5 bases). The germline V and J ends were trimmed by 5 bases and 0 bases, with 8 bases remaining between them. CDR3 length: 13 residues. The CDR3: CASSITSSYEQYF. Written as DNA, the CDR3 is TGTGCCAGCAGTATTACTAGCTCCTACGAGCAGTACTTC.

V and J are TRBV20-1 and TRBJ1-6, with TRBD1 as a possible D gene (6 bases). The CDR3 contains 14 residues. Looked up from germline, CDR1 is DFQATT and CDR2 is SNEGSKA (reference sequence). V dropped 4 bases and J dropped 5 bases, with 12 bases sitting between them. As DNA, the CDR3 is TGCAGTGCTACCGTGACAGGCCATAATTCACCCCTCCACTTT. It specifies CSATVTGHNSPLHF.

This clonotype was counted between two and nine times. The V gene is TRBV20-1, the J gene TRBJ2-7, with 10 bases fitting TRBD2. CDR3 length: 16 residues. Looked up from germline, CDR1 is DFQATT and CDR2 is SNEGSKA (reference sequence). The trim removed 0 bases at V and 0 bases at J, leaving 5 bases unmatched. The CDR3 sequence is CSARDALAGPSYEQYF. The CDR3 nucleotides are TGCAGTGCTAGAGATGCACTAGCGGGACCCTCCTACGAGCAGTACTTC.

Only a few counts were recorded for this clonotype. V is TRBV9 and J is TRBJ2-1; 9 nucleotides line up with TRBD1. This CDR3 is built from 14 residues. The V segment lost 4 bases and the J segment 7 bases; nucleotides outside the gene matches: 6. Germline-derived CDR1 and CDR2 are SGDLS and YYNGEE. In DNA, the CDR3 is TGTGCCAGCAGCCTCCCCGGGACAGGGAATGAGCAGTTCTTC. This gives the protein CASSLPGTGNEQFF. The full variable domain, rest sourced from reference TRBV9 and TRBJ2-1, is DSGVTQTPKHLITATGQRVTLRCSPRSGDLSVYWYQQSLDQGLQFLIQYYNGEERAKGNILERFSAQQFPDLHSELNLSSLELGDSALYFCASSLPGTGNEQFFGPGTRLTVL.

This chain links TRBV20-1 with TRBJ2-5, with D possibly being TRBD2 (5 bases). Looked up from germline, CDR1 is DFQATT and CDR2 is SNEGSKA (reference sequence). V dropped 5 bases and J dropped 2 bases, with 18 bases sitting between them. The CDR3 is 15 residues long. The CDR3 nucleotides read TGCAGTGCTCTCTATTACGGGGAGATTCAAGAGACCCAGTACTTC. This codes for CSALYYGEIQETQYF.

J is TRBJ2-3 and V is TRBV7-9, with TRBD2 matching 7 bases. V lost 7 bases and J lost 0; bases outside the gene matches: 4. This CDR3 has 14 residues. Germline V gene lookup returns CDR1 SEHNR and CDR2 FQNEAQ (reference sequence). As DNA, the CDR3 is TGTGCCAGCACCTACGGGGGGAGCACAGATACGCAGTATTTT. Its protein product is CASTYGGSTDTQYF.

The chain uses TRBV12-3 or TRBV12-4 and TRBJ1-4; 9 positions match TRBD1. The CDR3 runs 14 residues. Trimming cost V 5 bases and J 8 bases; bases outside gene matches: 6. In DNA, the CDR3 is TGTGCCAGCAGTGTACCCGGGACAGGGGAAAAACTGTTTTTT. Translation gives CASSVPGTGEKLFF.

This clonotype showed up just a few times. The CDR3 protein is CAISGSLGLDGETQYF. In DNA form, the CDR3 reads TGTGCCATCAGTGGTTCCCTTGGACTAGACGGGGAGACCCAGTACTTC. The chain links TRBV10-3 to TRBJ2-5, with 7 positions matching TRBD2. Germline trimming cut 4 bases from V and 5 bases from J; bases unmatched to any gene: 13. This CDR3 comprises 16 residues. Germline V lookup: CDR1 ENHRY, CDR2 SYGVKD.

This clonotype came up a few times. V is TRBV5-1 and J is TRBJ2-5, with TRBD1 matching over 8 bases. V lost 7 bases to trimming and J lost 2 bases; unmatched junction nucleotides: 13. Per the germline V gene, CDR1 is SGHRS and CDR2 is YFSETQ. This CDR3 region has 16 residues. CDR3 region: CASGLGQGSRQETQYF. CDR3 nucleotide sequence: TGCGCCAGCGGCCTTGGACAGGGTTCGAGACAAGAGACCCAGTACTTC.

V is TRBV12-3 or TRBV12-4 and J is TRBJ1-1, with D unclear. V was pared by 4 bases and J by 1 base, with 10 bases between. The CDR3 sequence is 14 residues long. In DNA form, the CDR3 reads TGTGCCAGCAGTTCCCCGGGAGAGAACACTGAAGCTTTCTTT. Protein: CASSSPGENTEAFF.

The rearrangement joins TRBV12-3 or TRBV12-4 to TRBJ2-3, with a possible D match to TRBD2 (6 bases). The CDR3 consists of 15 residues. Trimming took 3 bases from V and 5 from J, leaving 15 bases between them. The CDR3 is CASSLSQSGGDTQYF. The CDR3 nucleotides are TGTGCCAGCAGTTTGAGTCAATCCGGGGGAGATACGCAGTATTTT.

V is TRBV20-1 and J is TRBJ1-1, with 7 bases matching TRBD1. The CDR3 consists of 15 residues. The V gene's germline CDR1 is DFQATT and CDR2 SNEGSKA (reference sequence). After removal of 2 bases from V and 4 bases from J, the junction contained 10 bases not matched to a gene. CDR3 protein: CSARKGAGWSTEAFF. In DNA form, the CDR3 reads TGCAGTGCTAGAAAGGGGGCAGGGTGGAGCACTGAAGCTTTCTTT.

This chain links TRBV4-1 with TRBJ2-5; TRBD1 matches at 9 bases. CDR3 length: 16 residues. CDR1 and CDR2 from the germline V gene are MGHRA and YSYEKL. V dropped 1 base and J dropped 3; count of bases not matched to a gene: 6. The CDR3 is CASSQVYGTGKETQYF. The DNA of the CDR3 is TGCGCCAGCAGCCAAGTCTACGGGACAGGGAAAGAGACCCAGTACTTC.

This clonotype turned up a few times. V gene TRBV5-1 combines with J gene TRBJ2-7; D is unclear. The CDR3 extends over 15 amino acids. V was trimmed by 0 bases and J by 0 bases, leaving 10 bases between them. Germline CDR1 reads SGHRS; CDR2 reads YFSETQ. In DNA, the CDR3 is TGCGCCAGCAGCTTGGGAGCGATCCTCTCCTACGAGCAGTACTTC. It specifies CASSLGAILSYEQYF.

CDR3 sequence (DNA): TGTGCCAGCACCCTTTACTGGAGCCGGGACACCGGGGAGCTGTTTTTT. This codes for CASTLYWSRDTGELFF. The V call is TRBV7-6, the J call TRBJ2-2, with no clear D. Trimming took 7 bases from V and 3 from J, leaving 18 bases between them. The germline gives CDR1 SGHVS, CDR2 FNYEAQ. The CDR3 spans 16 residues.

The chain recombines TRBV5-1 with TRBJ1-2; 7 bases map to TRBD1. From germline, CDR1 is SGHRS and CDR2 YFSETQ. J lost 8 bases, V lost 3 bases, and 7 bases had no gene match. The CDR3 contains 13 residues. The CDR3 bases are TGCGCCAGCAGCTCCTCAGGGGGATTCGGCTACACCTTC. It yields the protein CASSSSGGFGYTF.

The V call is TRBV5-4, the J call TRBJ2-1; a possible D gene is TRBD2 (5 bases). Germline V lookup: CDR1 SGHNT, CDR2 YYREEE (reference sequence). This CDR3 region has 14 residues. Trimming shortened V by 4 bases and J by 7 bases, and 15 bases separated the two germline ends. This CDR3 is CASSPGSLPNEQFF. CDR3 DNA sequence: TGTGCCAGCAGCCCGGGGAGCCTCCCTAATGAGCAGTTCTTC. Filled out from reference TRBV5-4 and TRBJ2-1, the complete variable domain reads ETGVTQSPTHLIKTRGQQVTLRCSSQSGHNTVSWYQQALGQGPQFIFQYYREEENGRGNFPPRFSGLQFPNYSSELNVNALELDDSALYLCASSPGSLPNEQFFGPGTRLTVL.